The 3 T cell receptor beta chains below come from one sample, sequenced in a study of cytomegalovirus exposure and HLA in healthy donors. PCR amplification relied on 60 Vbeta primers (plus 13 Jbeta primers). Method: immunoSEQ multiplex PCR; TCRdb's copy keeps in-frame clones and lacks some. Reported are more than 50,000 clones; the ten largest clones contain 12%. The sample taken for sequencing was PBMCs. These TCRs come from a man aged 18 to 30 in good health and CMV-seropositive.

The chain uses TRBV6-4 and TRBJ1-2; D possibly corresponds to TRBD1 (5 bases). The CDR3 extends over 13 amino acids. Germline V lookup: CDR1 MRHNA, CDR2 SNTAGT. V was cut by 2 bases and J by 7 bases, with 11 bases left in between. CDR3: CASSDGAIGGYTF. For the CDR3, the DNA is TGTGCCAGCAGTGACGGGGCGATCGGTGGCTACACCTTC.

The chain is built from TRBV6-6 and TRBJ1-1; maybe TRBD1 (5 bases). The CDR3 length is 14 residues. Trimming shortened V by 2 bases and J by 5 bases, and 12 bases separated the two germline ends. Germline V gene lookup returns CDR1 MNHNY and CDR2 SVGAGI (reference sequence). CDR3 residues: CASSYKGPETEAFF. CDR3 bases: TGTGCCAGCAGTTACAAGGGGCCGGAAACTGAAGCTTTCTTT.

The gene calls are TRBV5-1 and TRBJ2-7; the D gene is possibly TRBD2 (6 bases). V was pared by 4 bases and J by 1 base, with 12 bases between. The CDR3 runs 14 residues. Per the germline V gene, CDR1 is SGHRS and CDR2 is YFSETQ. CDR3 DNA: TGCGCCAGCAGCCCCTGGGACTTATCCTACGAGCAGTACTTC. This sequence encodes CASSPWDLSYEQYF.